This T cell receptor beta chain was sequenced during a study of long-term antiretroviral therapy in people with HIV (dated by TCRdb to between 2021 and 2022). General notes on the study: The earliest samples were collected approximately a decade before the 2015 WHO recommendation for immediate ART, a period when ART was typically delayed until CD4 counts fell. This retrospective serial study examined whether starting ART and sustained HIV suppression were associated with changes in the composition and diversity of the TRB repertoire in peripheral blood. A total of roughly 200 cryopreserved PBMC samples came from 25 to 30 adults with confirmed HIV infection and were collected serially over a mean of about 6 years (range 1-12). Among the approximately 27 participants with HIV, eleven to twelve were female. No cross-contamination during QIAcube processing was seen in test extractions of a monoclonal T-cell line run alongside around 31 polyclonal samples. Overall study outcomes, separate from this receptor: CDR3 length ranges in HIV repertoires were narrower than in controls, and network structure suggested an antigen-experienced repertoire with only a slight naive shift after ART. The samples were dated from about 2004 to 2018, and the ART regimens that were used may be less effective than current ART regimens. Inferences about post-ART repertoire changes were limited because no data were available on ART adherence, viral resistance or therapy changes. Limited PBMC availability meant only the TCR beta chain was sequenced, without alpha chain pairing. A significant increase in TRB diversity was found to be associated with ART initiation, although TRB diversity was observed to remain significantly below that of transplant donor controls even after long-term ART. At every time point, the repertoire was dominated by expanded TRB clones first identified before ART initiation, although this dominance fluctuated and, in many PLHIV, declined after ART. Because pre-ART samples had limited cell numbers, unsorted PBMC were profiled rather than sorted CD4+ and CD8+ T cells.

Participants were included only if at least one PBMC sample before ART initiation and at least two post-ART samples were available. Every participant with HIV received treatment in the United States of America. Cryopreserved samples of about 0.95-11 million PBMC were thawed and washed before DNA extraction. At the time of the earliest PBMC sample for each participant with HIV, ages ranged from about 20 to 54 years. PBMC samples from each participant spanned 1-4 timepoints before ART initiation and 2-8 timepoints after ART initiation, with a median of 7 samples. For every participant, serial HIV viral load, CD4+ T-cell count, ART history and demographic data were obtained. Using a Qiagen kit on a QIAcube, genomic DNA was extracted from unsorted PBMC, with samples processed in batches of 12. From its cysteine to its phenylalanine, the CDR3 spans 14 amino acids. Here the CDR3 DNA is all that survives: 42 bases in frame from base 1. Per the germline V gene, MGHRA is the CDR1 and YSYEKL is the CDR2. V and J lose 1 base and 7 bases, and a span of 10 bases separates them.

The immunoSEQ hsTCRB v3.0 assay was used at survey level resolution to sequence the TRB variable region. The target sequencing depth for TRB was about 40,000-50,000 T-cell genomes per sample. Pooled TRB libraries were sequenced on an Illumina MiSeq with a v3 150-cycle kit. On the authors' methods: Repertoire analysis was performed in R inside a reproducible Nextflow workflow that covered QC, data transformation and analysis. Custom analyses were implemented in LymphoSeq2, an R package for AIRR-Seq data exploration. After excluding several samples that yielded fewer than 5000 total TRB sequences, 150 to 200 HIV repertoires remained for analysis. Among the roughly 190 retained HIV repertoires, about 60 were collected before ART initiation and about 130 were collected after ART initiation. Repertoires were downsampled to 5000 TRB nucleotide sequences, with summary statistics averaged over 100 downsampling iterations. TRB sequences were retained for analysis only if CDR3 regions of at least seven amino acids were present. Diversity was measured with a Shannon entropy-derived clonality score and the Gini coefficient. In the repertoire networks, any two of the top 5000 CDR3 amino acid sequences were connected whenever the two sequences differed by an edit distance of one. For TRB CDR3 amino acid sequences, GLIPH2 was used to predict antigen specificity groups and MHC restriction. To flag known associations with CMV, EBV, HIV or tissue antigens, CDR3 amino acid sequences were compared against VDJdb and McPAS-TCR. Pre-ART, post-ART and control groups were compared with Wilcoxon signed-rank tests and Holm-Bonferroni correction. TCRdb limited this immuneACCESS table to in-frame rearrangements with V and J called. A share of clones is missing; checked studies link under half to unresolved V genes, and the rest is unexplained. The D gene and trimming were derived from the DNA, and the V and J assignments and clone size from that table. The sample table lists roughly 20,000 clones, approximately 90% of them with a count of one. The ten largest make up roughly a tenth of the sample.

To note about this clone: This clone's antigen is unknown. No quality values exist for individual bases; no much larger clone is one base distant.

The rearranged segments are TRBV4-1 and TRBJ1-4; the D gene identity is not certain. This TCR was sampled from a young woman with HIV. Sequenced here: unsorted PBMCs, sampled 4.4 years before starting antiretroviral therapy. CDR3 region: CASSQGDSSEKLFF. The nucleotides are TGCGCCAGCAGCCAAGGAGATTCTTCTGAAAAACTGTTTTTT.